This entry lists 19 T cell receptor beta chains sequenced from one sample in a study of blood T cells in healthy people across ages. Next came a second PCR, run for about 7 to 12 cycles, which used a sample-barcoded 5' primer along with a J-beta primer mix. TCRdb reprocessed the 5' RACE reads via MiXCR and lists one record per CDR3 protein. The sample contains about 930,000 distinct CDR3 sequences, approximately 32% of which appear only once. These data were also filed under a second study, of T cells of mothers and their children.

Sequencing was performed on blood. These receptors all come from a woman aged 40 to 49 in good health.

This clonotype was detected many times. The CDR3 protein is CASSLGGSGTREYYGYTF. DNA of the CDR3: TGTGCCAGCAGTTTGGGGGGATCCGGGACGAGGGAATACTATGGCTACACCTTC. The chain recombines TRBV12-3 or TRBV12-4 with TRBJ1-2, with a tentative D call TRBD1 (5 bases). CDR3 length: 18 residues. The ends were cut back, 3 bases at V and 3 bases at J, with 23 bases in the middle.

The chain is built from TRBV6-1 and TRBJ1-6; tentatively, D is TRBD1 (5 bases). Germline loops: CDR1 MNHNS, CDR2 SASEGT. The CDR3 runs 13 residues. The V and J ends lost 6 bases and 9 bases respectively, with 12 bases between them. CDR3 sequence reads: CASRGQGSSPLHF. The DNA of the CDR3 is TGTGCCAGCAGAGGGCAGGGAAGTTCACCCCTCCACTTT.

J is TRBJ2-5 and V is TRBV12-3 or TRBV12-4; D perhaps matches TRBD1 (5 bases). V was cut by 2 bases and J by 5 bases, with 12 bases left in between. The CDR3 extends over 14 amino acids. CDR3 region: CASSLSAGPETQYF. The CDR3 DNA is TGTGCCAGCAGTTTATCGGCAGGGCCCGAGACCCAGTACTTC.

This clonotype was found a few times. The chain is built from TRBV18 and TRBJ1-6; D unresolved. CDR1 and CDR2 from the germline V gene are KGHSH and LQKENI. V was trimmed by 2 bases and J by 6 bases, leaving 14 bases between them. CDR3 length: 16 amino acids. The CDR3 coding sequence is TGTGCCAGCTCACCAAACCACAGTACCCTTAATTCACCCCTCCACTTT. Translation: CASSPNHSTLNSPLHF.

This clonotype turned up a few times. V is TRBV7-9 and J is TRBJ1-6, with D hard to call. V was clipped by 8 bases and J by 0 bases, with 11 bases between them. The CDR3 loop spans 15 amino acids. Germline lookup yields CDR1 SEHNR and CDR2 FQNEAQ (reference sequence). CDR3 amino acids: CASHFTSSYNSPLHF. As DNA, the CDR3 is TGTGCCAGCCACTTTACGAGCTCCTATAATTCACCCCTCCACTTT.

The V call is TRBV18, the J call TRBJ2-1, with D perhaps TRBD2 (9 bases). CDR1 and CDR2 (germline): KGHSH, LQKENI. The V end lost 8 bases, the J end lost 7 bases, and 24 bases lay between the germline ends. The CDR3 runs to 16 residues. CDR3 sequence: CASSKAGGQGGNEQFF. The CDR3 DNA sequence: TGTGCCAGCAGCAAAGCGGGAGGACAGGGTGGTAATGAGCAGTTCTTC. The full variable domain, with the rest looked up from reference TRBV18 and TRBJ2-1, is NAGVMQNPRHLVRRRGQEARLRCSPMKGHSHVYWYRQLPEEGLKFMVYLQKENIIDESGMPKERFSAEFPKEGPSILRIQQVVRGDSAAYFCASSKAGGQGGNEQFFGPGTRLTVL.

The chain is built from TRBV12-3 or TRBV12-4 and TRBJ2-5; 12 positions agree with TRBD2. The CDR3 has 15 residues. The V and J ends lost 4 bases and 3 bases, in that order; junction bases with no gene match: 3. CDR3 residues: CASSSSGRAKETQYF. The CDR3 region has the DNA TGTGCCAGCAGTTCTAGCGGGAGGGCCAAAGAGACCCAGTACTTC.

This clonotype was counted a few times. This chain joins TRBV18 and TRBJ2-7; TRBD1 might be the D (6 bases). The CDR3 sequence is 14 residues long. Germline CDR1 and CDR2: KGHSH and LQKENI. The ends were cut back, 1 base at V and 3 bases at J, with 10 bases in the middle. The CDR3 DNA follows: TGTGCCAGCTCACCACAGAACAGGGACTACGAGCAGTACTTC. Its protein product is CASSPQNRDYEQYF.

For this clonotype: A much bigger clone sits one base away, suggesting this may be a read error. The chain has TRBV5-1 and TRBJ2-1; TRBD2 aligns across 13 bases. The J segment lost 8 bases and the V segment lost 9 bases, leaving 11 bases of the junction unmatched. CDR3 length: 15 amino acids. The germline gives CDR1 SGHRS, CDR2 YFSETQ. The CDR3 loop is CATSGLAGIVHEQFF. The DNA of the CDR3 is TGCGCCACCTCGGGACTAGCGGGGATAGTTCATGAGCAGTTCTTC.

This clonotype was recorded a few times. CDR3 DNA sequence: TGTGCCAGCAATCTGGGGGGGCCAGTGGGGTGGACCCAGTACTTC. Its translation is CASNLGGPVGWTQYF. The chain couples TRBV12-3 or TRBV12-4 to TRBJ2-5; a possible D gene is TRBD2 (7 bases). V was clipped by 7 bases and J by 7 bases, with 22 bases between them. The CDR3 runs to 15 residues.

This clonotype appeared many times. The rearrangement links TRBV7-3 to TRBJ2-5; D is undetermined. The length of the CDR3 is 13 residues. Trimming stripped 4 bases from V and 5 bases from J, with 11 bases between. The V gene's germline CDR1 is SGHTA and CDR2 FQGTGA. The chain's CDR3 is CASSSLVRETQYF. The CDR3 DNA reads as TGTGCCAGCAGCTCCTTAGTTCGGGAGACCCAGTACTTC.

There are a few counts of this clonotype. This chain uses TRBV28 with TRBJ2-5, with D tentatively TRBD2 (7 bases). The V end was cut by 5 bases, the J end by 6 bases, with 19 bases between. CDR1 is MDHEN and CDR2 is SYDVKM in the germline V gene. The CDR3 totals 15 residues. The CDR3: CASSPSSGGRQTQYF. In DNA form, the CDR3 reads TGTGCCAGCAGTCCCTCGTCCGGGGGGCGTCAGACCCAGTACTTC.

This clonotype came up many times. The CDR3 nucleotides read TGTGCCAGCAGTTTCACCGGGACAGTTAGGCAGTATTTT. Amino acid sequence: CASSFTGTVRQYF. This chain links TRBV27 with TRBJ2-3; 7 nucleotides line up with TRBD1. Per the germline V gene, CDR1 is MNHEY and CDR2 is SMNVEV (reference sequence). The CDR3 totals 13 residues. The V gene end was trimmed by 3 bases and the J gene end by 11 bases; junction bases not matched to a gene: 8.

This clonotype was seen ten or more times. Given a much more abundant clone one base away, this may be a read error. J is TRBJ2-7 and V is TRBV7-3; D remains unclear. Germline CDR1 is SGHTA and CDR2 is FQGTGA. V was trimmed by 4 bases and J by 3 bases, leaving 1 base between them. This CDR3 spans 10 amino acids. CDR3 DNA: TGTGCCAGCAGCTGCTACGAGCAGTACTTC. As protein: CASSCYEQYF.

There are a few counts of this clonotype. This chain uses TRBV20-1 with TRBJ1-5; D not resolved. Germline CDR1 DFQATT, CDR2 SNEGSKA (reference sequence). V gave up 1 base and J gave up 2 bases, with 9 bases separating them. There are 14 residues in the CDR3. For the CDR3, the DNA is TGCAGTGCTAGAGCGGGGAATGGCAATCAGCCCCAGCATTTT. This translates into CSARAGNGNQPQHF.

To note about this clonotype: A junction boundary mismatches the germline segment, possibly from a read error. The rearrangement links TRBV27 to TRBJ2-4; D unclear. TRBJ2-7 explains the end of the DNA better; the J call may be wrong. Per the germline V gene, CDR1 is MNHEY and CDR2 is SMNVEV (reference sequence). The CDR3 spans 14 residues. The CDR3: CTSSFGGRLNEQYF. Here the CDR3 DNA reads TGTACCAGCAGTTTTGGCGGCAGGCTAAACGAGCAGTACTTC.

On this clonotype itself: This may come from a read error, since a much larger clone is one base off. This chain uses TRBV2 with TRBJ2-7; TRBD1 is a possible D gene (6 bases). V was cut by 8 bases and J by 7 bases, with 18 bases left in between. The V gene's germline CDR1 is SNHLY and CDR2 FYNNEI. CDR3 size: 13 residues. The CDR3 DNA reads TGTGCCAGCGGAGAACTACAGGGCAATGAGCAGTACTTC. It yields the protein CASGELQGNEQYF.

The chain is built from TRBV11-1 and TRBJ1-2; unclear D gene. Germline V CDR1 and CDR2: SGHAT, FQDESV (reference sequence). V lost 1 base, J lost 6 bases, and 9 bases lay in between. The CDR3 sequence is 13 residues long. The CDR3 spells CASSLDRADGYTF. The CDR3 bases are TGTGCCAGCAGCTTAGACCGCGCCGATGGCTACACCTTC.

This clonotype was detected many times. The rearrangement links TRBV28 to TRBJ2-7; D is undetermined. Trimming cost V 5 bases and J 2 bases, with 7 bases left between them. Germline values: CDR1 MDHEN, CDR2 SYDVKM. The CDR3 has 12 residues. The CDR3 is CASSETPYEQYF. CDR3 DNA: TGTGCCAGCAGTGAGACCCCCTACGAGCAGTACTTC. The full variable domain, in which reference TRBV28 and TRBJ2-7 provide the parts outside the CDR3, is DVKVTQSSRYLVKRTGEKVFLECVQDMDHENMFWYRQDPGLGLRLIYFSYDVKMKEKGDIPEGYSVSREKKERFSLILESASTNQTSMYLCASSETPYEQYFGPGTRLTVT.